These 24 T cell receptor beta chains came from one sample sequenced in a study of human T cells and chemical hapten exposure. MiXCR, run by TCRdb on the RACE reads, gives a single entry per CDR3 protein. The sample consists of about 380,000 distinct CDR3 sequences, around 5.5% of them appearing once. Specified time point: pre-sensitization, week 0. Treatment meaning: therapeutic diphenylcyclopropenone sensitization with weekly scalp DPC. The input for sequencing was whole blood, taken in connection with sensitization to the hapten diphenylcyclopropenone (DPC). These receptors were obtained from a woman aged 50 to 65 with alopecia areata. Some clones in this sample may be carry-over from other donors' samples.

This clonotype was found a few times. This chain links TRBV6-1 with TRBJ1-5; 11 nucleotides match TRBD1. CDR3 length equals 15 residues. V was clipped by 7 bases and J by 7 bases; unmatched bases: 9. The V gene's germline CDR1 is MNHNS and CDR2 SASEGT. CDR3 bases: TGTGCCAGCAACTCCGGGACAGGGGGTGGGCAGCCCCAGCATTTT. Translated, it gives CASNSGTGGGQPQHF.

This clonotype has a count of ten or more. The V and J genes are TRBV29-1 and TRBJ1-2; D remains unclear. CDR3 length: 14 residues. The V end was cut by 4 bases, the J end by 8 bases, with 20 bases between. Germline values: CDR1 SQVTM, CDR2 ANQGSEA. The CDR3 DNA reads TGCAGCGTTGGGGCTCCTGTGCGGGCTGGCGGCTACACCTTC. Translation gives CSVGAPVRAGGYTF.

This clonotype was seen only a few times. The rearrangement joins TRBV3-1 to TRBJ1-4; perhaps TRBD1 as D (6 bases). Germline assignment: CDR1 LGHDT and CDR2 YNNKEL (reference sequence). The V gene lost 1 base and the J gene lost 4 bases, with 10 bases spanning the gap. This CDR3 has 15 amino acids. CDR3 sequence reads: CASSQGGANNEKLFF. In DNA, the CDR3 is TGTGCCAGCAGCCAAGGGGGGGCAAATAATGAAAAACTGTTTTTT.

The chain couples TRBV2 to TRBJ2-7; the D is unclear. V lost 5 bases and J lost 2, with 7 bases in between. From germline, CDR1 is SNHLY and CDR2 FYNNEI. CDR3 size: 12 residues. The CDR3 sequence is CASSPTPYEQYF. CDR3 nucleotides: TGTGCCAGCAGTCCGACTCCCTACGAGCAGTACTTC.

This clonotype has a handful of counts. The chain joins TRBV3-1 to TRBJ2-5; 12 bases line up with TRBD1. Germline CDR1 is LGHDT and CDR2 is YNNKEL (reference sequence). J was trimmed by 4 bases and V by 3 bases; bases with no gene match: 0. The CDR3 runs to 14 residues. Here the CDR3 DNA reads TGTGCCAGCAGCCAGGGACAGGGGGCAGAGACCCAGTACTTC. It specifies CASSQGQGAETQYF.

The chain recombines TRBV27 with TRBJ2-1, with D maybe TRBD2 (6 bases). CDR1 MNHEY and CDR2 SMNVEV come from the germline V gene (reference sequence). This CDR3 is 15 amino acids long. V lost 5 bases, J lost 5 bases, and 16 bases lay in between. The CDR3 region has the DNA TGTGCCAGCAGTGTTGTTGGCAGGGAGGACAATGAGCAGTTCTTC. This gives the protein CASSVVGREDNEQFF.

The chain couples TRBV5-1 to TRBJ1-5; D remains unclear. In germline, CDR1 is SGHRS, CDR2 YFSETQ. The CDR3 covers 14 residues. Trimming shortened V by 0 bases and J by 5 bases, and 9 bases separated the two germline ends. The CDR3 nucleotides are TGCGCCAGCAGCTTGGGCGGAATCGATCAGCCCCAGCATTTT. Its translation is CASSLGGIDQPQHF.

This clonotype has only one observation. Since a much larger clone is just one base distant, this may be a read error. The CDR3 DNA sequence: TGCTGTGCTAACCCACGGGTTGCAAGAAACACCATATATTTT. This sequence encodes CCANPRVARNTIYF. The chain carries TRBV20-1 and TRBJ1-3; D is unresolved. Germline CDR1 reads DFQATT; CDR2 reads SNEGSKA (reference sequence). The CDR3 contains 14 residues.

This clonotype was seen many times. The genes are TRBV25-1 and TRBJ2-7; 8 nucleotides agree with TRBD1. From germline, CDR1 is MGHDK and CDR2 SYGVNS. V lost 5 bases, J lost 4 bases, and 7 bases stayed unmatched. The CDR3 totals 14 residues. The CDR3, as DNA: TGTGCCAGCAGTAGGACAGGGACCTTGTACGAGCAGTACTTC. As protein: CASSRTGTLYEQYF.

CDR3 bases: TGTGCCAGCCTTGCGGGAAATGAAAAACTGTTTTTT. Protein sequence: CASLAGNEKLFF. The chain carries TRBV6-6 and TRBJ1-4; the D is unclear. The CDR3 contains 12 residues. Per the germline V gene, CDR1 is MNHNY and CDR2 is SVGAGI (reference sequence). V lost 8 bases and J lost 5, with 9 bases in between.

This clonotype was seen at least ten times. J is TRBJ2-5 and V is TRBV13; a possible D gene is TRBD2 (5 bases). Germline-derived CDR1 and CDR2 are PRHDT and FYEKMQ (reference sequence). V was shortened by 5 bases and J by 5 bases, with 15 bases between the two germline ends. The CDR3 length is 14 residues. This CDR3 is CASSLGPSSETQYF. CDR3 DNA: TGTGCCAGCAGCCTTGGGCCTAGCTCCGAGACCCAGTACTTC. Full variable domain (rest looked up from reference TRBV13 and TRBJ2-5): AAGVIQSPRHLIKEKRETATLKCYPIPRHDTVYWYQQGPGQDPQFLISFYEKMQSDKGSIPDRFSAQQFSDYHSELNMSSLELGDSALYFCASSLGPSSETQYFGPGTRLLVL.

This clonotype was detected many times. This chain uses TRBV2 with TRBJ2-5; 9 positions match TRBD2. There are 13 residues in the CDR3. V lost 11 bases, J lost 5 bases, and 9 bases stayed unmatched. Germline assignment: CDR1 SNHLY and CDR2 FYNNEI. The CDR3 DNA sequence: TGTGCCCAGCGGGCCGGGACTAGCGAGACCCAGTACTTC. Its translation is CAQRAGTSETQYF.

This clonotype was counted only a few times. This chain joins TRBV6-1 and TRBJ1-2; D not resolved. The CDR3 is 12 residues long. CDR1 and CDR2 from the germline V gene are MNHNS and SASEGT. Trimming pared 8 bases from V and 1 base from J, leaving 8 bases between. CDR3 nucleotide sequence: TGTGCCAGCGGGCAGGTTAACTATGGCTACACCTTC. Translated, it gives CASGQVNYGYTF.

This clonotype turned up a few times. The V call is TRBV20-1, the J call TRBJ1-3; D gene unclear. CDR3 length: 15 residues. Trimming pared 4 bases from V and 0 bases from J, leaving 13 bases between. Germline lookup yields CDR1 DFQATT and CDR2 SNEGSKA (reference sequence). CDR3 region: CSANGPTPSGNTIYF. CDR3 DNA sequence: TGCAGTGCTAACGGACCGACCCCCTCTGGAAACACCATATATTTT.

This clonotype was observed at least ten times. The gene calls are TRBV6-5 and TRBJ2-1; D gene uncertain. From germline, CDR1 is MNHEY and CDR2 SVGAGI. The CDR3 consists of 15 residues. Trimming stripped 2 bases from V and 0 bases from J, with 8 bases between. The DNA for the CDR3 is TGTGCCAGCAGTTACCTCTACAGCTCCTACAATGAGCAGTTCTTC. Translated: CASSYLYSSYNEQFF.

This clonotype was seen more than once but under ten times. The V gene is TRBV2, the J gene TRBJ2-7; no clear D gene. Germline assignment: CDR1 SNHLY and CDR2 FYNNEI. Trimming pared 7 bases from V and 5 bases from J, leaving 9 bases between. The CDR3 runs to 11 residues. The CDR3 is CASNSFHEQYF. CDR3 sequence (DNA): TGTGCCAGCAATAGTTTTCACGAGCAGTACTTC. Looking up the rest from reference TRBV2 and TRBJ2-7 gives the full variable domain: EPEVTQTPSHQVTQMGQEVILRCVPISNHLYFYWYRQILGQKVEFLVSFYNNEISEKSEIFDDQFSVERPDGSNFTLKIRSTKLEDSAMYFCASNSFHEQYFGPGTRLTVT.

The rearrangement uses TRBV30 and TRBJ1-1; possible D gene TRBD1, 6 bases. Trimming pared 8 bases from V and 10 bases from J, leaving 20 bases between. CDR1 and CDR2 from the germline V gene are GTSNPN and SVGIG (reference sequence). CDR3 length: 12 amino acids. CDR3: CAGSQGYVGAFF. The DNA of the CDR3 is TGTGCCGGGTCACAGGGCTACGTGGGAGCTTTCTTT.

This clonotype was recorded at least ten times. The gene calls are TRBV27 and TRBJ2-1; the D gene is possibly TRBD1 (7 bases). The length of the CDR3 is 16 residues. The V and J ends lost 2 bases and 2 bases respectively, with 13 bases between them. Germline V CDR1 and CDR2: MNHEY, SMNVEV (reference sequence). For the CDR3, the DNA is TGTGCCAGCAGTTTAGCGGGACAGAAAACCTACAATGAGCAGTTCTTC. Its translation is CASSLAGQKTYNEQFF.

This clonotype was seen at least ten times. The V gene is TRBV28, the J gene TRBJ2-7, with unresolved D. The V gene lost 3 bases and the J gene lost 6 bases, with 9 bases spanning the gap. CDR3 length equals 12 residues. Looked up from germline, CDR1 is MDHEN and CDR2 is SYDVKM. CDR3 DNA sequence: TGTGCCAGCAGTTTTCCCCCGGCCGAGCAGTACTTC. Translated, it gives CASSFPPAEQYF.

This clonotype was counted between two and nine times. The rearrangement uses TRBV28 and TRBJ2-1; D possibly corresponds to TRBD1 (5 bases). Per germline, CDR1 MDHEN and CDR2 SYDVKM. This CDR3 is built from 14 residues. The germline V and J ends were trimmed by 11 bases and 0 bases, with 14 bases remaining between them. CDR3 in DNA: TGTGCCGCGAGACAGATGAGCTCCTACAATGAGCAGTTCTTC. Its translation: CAARQMSSYNEQFF.

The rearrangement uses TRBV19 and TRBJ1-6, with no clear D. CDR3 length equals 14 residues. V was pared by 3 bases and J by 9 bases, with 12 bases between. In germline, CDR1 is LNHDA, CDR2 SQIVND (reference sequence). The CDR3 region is CASSMERNPSPLHF. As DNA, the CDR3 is TGTGCCAGTAGTATGGAGAGGAATCCTTCACCCCTCCACTTT. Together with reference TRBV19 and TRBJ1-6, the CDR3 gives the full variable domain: DGGITQSPKYLFRKEGQNVTLSCEQNLNHDAMYWYRQDPGQGLRLIYYSQIVNDFQKGDIAEGYSVSREKKESFPLTVTSAQKNPTAFYLCASSMERNPSPLHFGNGTRLTVT.

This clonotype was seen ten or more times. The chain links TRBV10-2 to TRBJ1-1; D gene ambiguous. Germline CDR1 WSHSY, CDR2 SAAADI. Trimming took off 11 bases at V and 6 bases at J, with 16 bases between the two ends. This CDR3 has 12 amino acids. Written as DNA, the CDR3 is TGCGCCGCGGGCGGCTCTCTCCCTGAAGCTTTCTTT. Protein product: CAAGGSLPEAFF.

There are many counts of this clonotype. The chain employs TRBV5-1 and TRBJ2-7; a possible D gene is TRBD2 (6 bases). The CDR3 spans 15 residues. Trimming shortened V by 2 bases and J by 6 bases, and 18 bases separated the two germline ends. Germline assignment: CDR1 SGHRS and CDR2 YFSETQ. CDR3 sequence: CASSFDRDSVSEQYF. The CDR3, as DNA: TGCGCCAGCAGCTTTGACCGGGACTCGGTGTCCGAGCAGTACTTC.

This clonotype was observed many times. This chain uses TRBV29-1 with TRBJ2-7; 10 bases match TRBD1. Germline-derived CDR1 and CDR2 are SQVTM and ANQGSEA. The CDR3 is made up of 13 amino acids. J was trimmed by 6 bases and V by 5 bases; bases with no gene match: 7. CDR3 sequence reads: CSVLRDRGSEQYF. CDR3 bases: TGCAGCGTTTTGAGGGACAGGGGAAGCGAGCAGTACTTC.